This TCR beta chain was documented in a study of blood T cell repertoires in COVID-19. As for the study in general: Donors in the United States, Italy and Spain gave samples during acute or convalescent COVID-19. In each case, the material was cDNA or gDNA derived from T cells, B-cell-depleted T cells, or PBMCs.

Germline values: CDR1 SGHTA, CDR2 FQGNSA. The CDR3 length is 15 residues. J gave up 9 bases and V 4 bases, and 12 bases lay outside the gene matches. Authors' methods: Counts of nucleated cells, estimated from reference gene primer amplification, were obtained. Clones were sequenced by immunoSEQ multiplex PCR, and TCRdb holds only the in-frame ones, with some missing. V and J calls and clone size are given by that table; D and trimming were obtained from the DNA. The table lists some 120,000 clones, roughly 85% of them singletons. The receptor comes from a man aged 80 or over with active or convalescent COVID-19. The source material was peripheral blood. The chain joins TRBV7-2 to TRBJ1-1; the match to TRBD1 covers 9 bases. The CDR3 loop reads CASSSIRDRVAQAFF. CDR3 in DNA: TGTGCCAGCAGCTCTATCCGGGACAGGGTGGCGCAAGCTTTCTTT.